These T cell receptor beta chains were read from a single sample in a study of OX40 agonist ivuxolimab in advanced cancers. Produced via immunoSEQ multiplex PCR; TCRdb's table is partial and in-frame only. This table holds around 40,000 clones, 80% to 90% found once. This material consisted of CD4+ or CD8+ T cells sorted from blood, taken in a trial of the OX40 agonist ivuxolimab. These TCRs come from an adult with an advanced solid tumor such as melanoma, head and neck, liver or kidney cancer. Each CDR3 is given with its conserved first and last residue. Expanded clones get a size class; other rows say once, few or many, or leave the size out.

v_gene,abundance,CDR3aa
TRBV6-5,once,CASSYSAWENYGYTF
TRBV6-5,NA,CASSYSRRGGTEAFF
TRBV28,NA,CASRETGGGYGYTF
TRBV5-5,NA,CASSLISSLYGYTF
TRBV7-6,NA,CASSLPYEQYF
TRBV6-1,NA,CASTGGGGINQPQHF
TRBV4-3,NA,CASSPLGGGWSDEKLFF
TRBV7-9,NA,CASSLQGTTEAFF
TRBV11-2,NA,CASSTGTSGGETQYF
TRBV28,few,CASSFPARRDTQYF
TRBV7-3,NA,CASSVNLGETQYF
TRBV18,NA,CASSRVSGGEQFF
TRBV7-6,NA,CASSLGAGELFF
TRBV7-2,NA,CASSLHSTYYGYTF
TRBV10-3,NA,CAISDKGVAQPQHF
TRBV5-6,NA,CASSLDGRGSNTEAFF
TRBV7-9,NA,CASSLATQVKIEQYF
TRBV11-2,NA,CASSSPGRTEAFF
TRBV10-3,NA,CAITRNQGRGDTQYF
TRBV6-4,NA,CASSEHLWGQYF
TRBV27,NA,CASSYVIGNQPQHF
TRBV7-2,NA,CASNQRGTYNEQFF
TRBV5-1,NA,CASSAQVSETQYF
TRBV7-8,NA,CASSSGPNTPLHF
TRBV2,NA,CASSVLTRRGRNGYTF
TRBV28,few,CASRSGLAGGSYEQYF
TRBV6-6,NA,CASSPPGTGLFEQYF
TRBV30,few,CAWSLSGGSSYNEQFF
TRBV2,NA,CASSPDISTDTQYF
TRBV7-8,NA,CASSSLRVAGESSYEQYF
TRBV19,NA,CASKWELRSYEQYF
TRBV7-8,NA,CASSLEGHEQFF
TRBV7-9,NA,CAIFLTGRDEKLFF
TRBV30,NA,CAWSLGTVLYNEQFF
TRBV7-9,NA,CASSPRTSGSYEQYF
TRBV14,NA,CASSPPSGGFSSYNEQFF
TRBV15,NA,CATSTLAGGQEQYF
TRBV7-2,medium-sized,CASSPVAFGEKLFF
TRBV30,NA,CAWSVIGRTGGLPYF
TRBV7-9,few,CASSLGSQPQHF
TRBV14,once,CASSLGTAAPLHF
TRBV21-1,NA,CASSKVRLRETYTF
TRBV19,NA,CASSIVWGLNTEAFF
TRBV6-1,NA,CASNSYSNQPQHF
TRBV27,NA,CASSLQGAHNQPQHF
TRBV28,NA,CASMRVSQETQYF
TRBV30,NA,CAWSLGGAKNIQYF
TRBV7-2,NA,CASSLATASGNTIYF
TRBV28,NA,CASSLLGQNTGELFF
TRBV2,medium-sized,CASIERGNYGYTF
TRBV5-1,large,CASSSPQGLPVTGELFF
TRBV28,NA,CASSALGAGSYNEQFF
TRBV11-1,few,CASSLIFRGGETQYF
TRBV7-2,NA,CAGSEVPGTQYF
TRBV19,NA,CASRSGQWGEKLFF